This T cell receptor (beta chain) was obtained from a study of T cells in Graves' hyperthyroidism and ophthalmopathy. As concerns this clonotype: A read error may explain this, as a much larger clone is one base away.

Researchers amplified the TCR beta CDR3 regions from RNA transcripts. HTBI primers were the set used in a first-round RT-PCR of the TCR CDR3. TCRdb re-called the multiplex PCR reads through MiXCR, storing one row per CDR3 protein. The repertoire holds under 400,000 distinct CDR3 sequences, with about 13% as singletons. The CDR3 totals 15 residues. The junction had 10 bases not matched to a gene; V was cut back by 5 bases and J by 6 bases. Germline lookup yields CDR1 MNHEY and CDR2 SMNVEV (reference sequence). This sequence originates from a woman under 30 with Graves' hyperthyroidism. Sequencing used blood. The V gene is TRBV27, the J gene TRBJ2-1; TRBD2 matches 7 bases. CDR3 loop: CASSGGLAVCNEQFF. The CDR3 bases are TGTGCCAGCAGTGGCGGTCTAGCGGTGTGCAATGAGCAGTTCTTC.